One and the same sample provided the 4 T cell receptor beta chains below, sequenced in a study of T cell repertoires in ileal Crohn's disease. Sequencing used immunoSEQ multiplex PCR; TCRdb keeps in-frame clones, though not all of them. Among about 62,000 clones listed, roughly 91% were seen once. As to time point: neoterminal ileum biopsy at postoperative endoscopy, about 6 months after surgery. Sample: ileal tissue. All receptors derive from an adult with Crohn's disease.

The table lists this clone with a few counts. The same CDR3 arises from other DNA sequences in this sample as well. The J gene is TRBJ2-1, the V gene TRBV9, with D possibly being TRBD1 (5 bases). In germline, CDR1 is SGDLS, CDR2 YYNGEE. The CDR3 is 16 amino acids. V lost 0 bases, J lost 4 bases, and 14 bases lay in between. The DNA for the CDR3 is TGTGCCAGCAGCGTAGCTGCAGGGCTGGGATACAATGAGCAGTTCTTC. Residues: CASSVAAGLGYNEQFF.

The chain uses TRBV12-5 and TRBJ2-3, with 7 nucleotides matching TRBD2. The CDR3 is made up of 12 amino acids. From germline, CDR1 is LGHNT and CDR2 FRNRAP. The CDR3 loop is CPSERDSDTQYF. DNA for the CDR3: TGTCCGAGTGAGCGGGATTCAGATACGCAGTATTTT.

The chain links TRBV7-9 to TRBJ2-5; D gene ambiguous. This CDR3 comprises 12 residues. Germline V gene lookup returns CDR1 SEHNR and CDR2 FQNEAQ (reference sequence). Deletions cut 5 bases from V and 4 bases from J, with 8 bases between. The DNA of the CDR3 is TGTGCCAGCAGCGTAGGTCGAGAGACCCAGTACTTC. Translation: CASSVGRETQYF.

The V and J genes are TRBV12-5 and TRBJ2-7; the D gene is possibly TRBD1 (5 bases). The CDR3 is made up of 15 amino acids. CDR1 is LGHNT, CDR2 FRNRAP, per germline. V gave up 2 bases and J gave up 4 bases, with 15 bases separating them. The DNA for the CDR3 is TGTGCTAGTGGTTTGTGGGGCGAGTGGGCTTACGAGCAGTACTTC. Its translation: CASGLWGEWAYEQYF.